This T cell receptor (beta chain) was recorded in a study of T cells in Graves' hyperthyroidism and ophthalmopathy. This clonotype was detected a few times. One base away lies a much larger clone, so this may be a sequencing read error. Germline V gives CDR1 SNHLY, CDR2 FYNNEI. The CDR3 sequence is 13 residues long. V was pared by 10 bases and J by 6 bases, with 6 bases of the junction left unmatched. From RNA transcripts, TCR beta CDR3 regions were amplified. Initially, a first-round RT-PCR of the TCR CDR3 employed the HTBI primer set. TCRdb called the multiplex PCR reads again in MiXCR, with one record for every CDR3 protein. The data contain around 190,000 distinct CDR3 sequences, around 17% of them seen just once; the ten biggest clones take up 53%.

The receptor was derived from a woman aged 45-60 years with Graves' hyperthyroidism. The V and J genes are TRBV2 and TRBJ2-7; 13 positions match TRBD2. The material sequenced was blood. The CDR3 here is CATWTSGSSEQYF. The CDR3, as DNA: TGTGCCACCTGGACTAGCGGGAGTAGCGAGCAGTACTTC. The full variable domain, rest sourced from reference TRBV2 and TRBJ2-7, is EPEVTQTPSHQVTQMGQEVILRCVPISNHLYFYWYRQILGQKVEFLVSFYNNEISEKSEIFDDQFSVERPDGSNFTLKIRSTKLEDSAMYFCATWTSGSSEQYFGPGTRLTVT.